This T cell receptor beta chain was sequenced in a study of blood T cell repertoires in COVID-19. Study details: The United States, Italy and Spain provided the acute and convalescent COVID-19 samples.

In the authors' methods: Reference gene primer amplification in the assay estimated nucleated cell counts. Only in-frame clones appear in the TCRdb table, and some are missing; sequencing was by immunoSEQ multiplex PCR. The D gene and trimming were derived from the DNA, and the V and J assignments and clone size from that table. The profile shows about 49,000 clones, 81% of them singletons. The source of this sequence is a woman aged 80 or over with COVID-19, enrolled during active disease. Sequencing was done on a sample of peripheral blood.

Here the CDR3 DNA reads TGTGCCAGTAGCCTCCTCCCCGGGGGCGAGCAGTACTTC. Protein sequence: CASSLLPGGEQYF. The chain uses TRBV19 and TRBJ2-7; perhaps TRBD2 as D (6 bases). Per germline, CDR1 LNHDA and CDR2 SQIVND (reference sequence). The CDR3 extends over 13 amino acids. The V and J ends lost 6 bases and 6 bases respectively, with 15 bases between them.